The clone carrying this T cell receptor beta chain was counted ten times or more. Preparation of the TCRbeta library involved a method that used unique molecular identifiers. MiXCR, run by TCRdb on the PCR reads, gives a single entry per CDR3 protein. The data hold about 610,000 distinct CDR3 sequences, with about 11% observed a single time. Germline CDR1 SGHTA, CDR2 FQGNSA. CDR3 length: 14 residues. V lost 5 bases to trimming and J lost 1 base; unmatched junction nucleotides: 5. This specimen comes from a study of T-cell reconstitution after alpha-beta-depleted transplantation in children. Sequencing was performed on PBMCs from the stem cell graft donor, taken from the stem cell graft. The source of this sequence is a human donor who donated a stem cell graft to a child with acute myeloid leukemia. J is TRBJ2-7 and V is TRBV7-2, with 7 bases that match TRBD1. DNA of the CDR3: TGTGCCAGCAGCCAGGGACAGTTTTCCTACGAGCAGTACTTC. This encodes CASSQGQFSYEQYF.